This TCR beta chain stems from a study of blood T cell repertoires in COVID-19. The overall study: In each case, the material was cDNA or gDNA derived from T cells, B-cell-depleted T cells, or PBMCs.

The CDR3 sequence is 15 residues long. V was trimmed by 7 bases and J by 4 bases, leaving 17 bases between them. Germline loops: CDR1 MNHEY, CDR2 SVGAGI. Per the original data handling: Amplifying reference gene primers gave estimates of nucleated cell counts. Method: immunoSEQ multiplex PCR; TCRdb's copy keeps in-frame clones and lacks some. The V and J calls and clone size come from that table; D and trimming were worked out from the DNA. The sample yields nearly 110,000 clones, about 64% seen once. The sequencing input was peripheral blood. The gene calls are TRBV6-5 and TRBJ1-5; tentatively, D is TRBD1 (6 bases). The sequence was collected from a human donor with acute or convalescent COVID-19. The donor label of this sample is uncertain. Here the CDR3 reads CASTTGGATNQPQHF. The DNA for the CDR3 is TGTGCCAGCACCACGGGGGGGGCGACAAATCAGCCCCAGCATTTT.